This TCR beta chain appears in the sequencing data of a study of shared clonotypes between healthy human individuals. Overall study results and limits: Non-shared clonotypes had lower generation probabilities than clonotypes shared by all four sorted-subset donors.

The assay was carried out at the deep level. Genomic DNA of every subset was divided equally among multiple immunoSEQ plates. Original analysis: Filtering of immunoSEQ junctional sequences could not match full-length read filtering. Generated by immunoSEQ multiplex PCR, the TCRdb table keeps only in-frame clones and is missing some. Clonal size and the V and J genes are those of that table, whereas D and trimming came from the DNA. The table includes nearly 750,000 clones, 72% detected once. The CDR3 runs to 11 residues. Trimming took off 8 bases at V and 5 bases at J, with 9 bases between the two ends. Germline V CDR1 and CDR2: SNHLY, FYNNEI. Concerning this clone itself: No antigen is known for it.

The TCR sequence derives from a woman younger than 45 in good health. The J gene is TRBJ2-5, the V gene TRBV2, with D unresolved. The specimen sequenced was memory CD4+ T cells sorted from blood. Subset meaning: CD45RA-negative fraction. The CDR3 protein is CASDMYETQYF. The CDR3 nucleotides are TGTGCCAGCGATATGTATGAGACCCAGTACTTC.